Below, 32 T cell receptor beta chains from the same sample are listed, as sequenced in a study of OX40 agonist ivuxolimab in advanced cancers. Assay: immunoSEQ multiplex PCR; the TCRdb copy retains only in-frame clones and omits some. Altogether just over 20,000 clones are present, around 87% being singletons, with the ten largest covering 15% to 20%. The sequencing used CD4+ or CD8+ T cells sorted from blood, collected in a trial of the OX40 agonist ivuxolimab. Every receptor here comes from an adult with an advanced solid tumor such as melanoma, head and neck, liver or kidney cancer.

The V and J genes are TRBV27 and TRBJ1-1; 9 nucleotides match TRBD1. This CDR3 region has 13 residues. Germline lookup yields CDR1 MNHEY and CDR2 SMNVEV (reference sequence). The chain's CDR3 is CASSGQGFFEAFF. The CDR3 DNA reads TGTGCGAGTTCAGGACAGGGGTTTTTTGAAGCTTTCTTT.

V gene TRBV19 combines with J gene TRBJ1-2; D is unresolved. The CDR3 runs to 16 residues. Germline CDR1 reads LNHDA; CDR2 reads SQIVND (reference sequence). Trimming pared 4 bases from V and 0 bases from J, leaving 15 bases between. The CDR3 loop reads CASSTSPVTANYGYTF. For the CDR3, the DNA is TGTGCCAGTAGTACGTCGCCGGTCACAGCTAACTATGGCTACACCTTC.

This clone was detected a few times. DNA for the CDR3: TGCGCCAGCAGCCAAGGGGTTGGGGCAGACTCCTACGAGCAGTACTTC. Translation: CASSQGVGADSYEQYF. This chain joins TRBV4-1 and TRBJ2-7; D perhaps matches TRBD1 (5 bases). The CDR3 has 16 residues. Germline V CDR1 and CDR2: MGHRA, YSYEKL. With 1 base removed from V and 0 bases from J, the gap between germline ends came to 13 bases.

V is TRBV5-1 and J is TRBJ1-1; TRBD1 aligns across 8 bases. J gave up 1 base and V 4 bases, and 9 bases lay outside the gene matches. The CDR3 is made up of 16 amino acids. CDR1 and CDR2 from the germline V gene are SGHRS and YFSETQ. The DNA of the CDR3 is TGCGCCAGCAGCCTAGTCAGGCAGGGGGCGAACACTGAAGCTTTCTTT. It specifies CASSLVRQGANTEAFF.

This sequence joins TRBV4-1 and TRBJ1-5; D is unclear. This CDR3 region has 13 residues. Germline V CDR1 and CDR2: MGHRA, YSYEKL. The V end lost 5 bases, the J end lost 4 bases, and 9 bases lay between the germline ends. The CDR3 loop is CASSRSVNQPQHF. CDR3 sequence (DNA): TGCGCCAGCAGCAGGTCAGTTAATCAGCCCCAGCATTTT.

This rearrangement joins TRBV5-5 to TRBJ1-4; the D gene is possibly TRBD1 (5 bases). The CDR3 length is 15 residues. Trimming cost V 3 bases and J 3 bases, with 12 bases left between them. CDR1 and CDR2 (germline): SGHKS, YYEKEE (reference sequence). CDR3 amino acids: CASSSLGVANEKLFF. The CDR3 coding sequence is TGTGCCAGCAGCTCCCTGGGGGTTGCTAATGAAAAACTGTTTTTT.

The chain recombines TRBV7-3 with TRBJ2-1; D may be TRBD1 or TRBD2 (6 bases each). Per the germline V gene, CDR1 is SGHTA and CDR2 is FQGTGA. V was pared by 3 bases and J by 3 bases, with 12 bases between. This CDR3 comprises 15 residues. The CDR3 nucleotides are TGTGCCAGCAGCTTTGCCGGGGGCCTCTACAATGAGCAGTTCTTC. Encoded protein: CASSFAGGLYNEQFF.

The rearrangement joins TRBV5-5 to TRBJ2-7; 9 nucleotides agree with TRBD1. The germline V gene encodes CDR1 SGHKS and CDR2 YYEKEE (reference sequence). This CDR3 is built from 16 residues. The V segment lost 9 bases and the J segment 2 bases; nucleotides outside the gene matches: 15. The CDR3 DNA is TGTGCCATTACGCTGCCGCCGACAGGGGGAGCCTACGAGCAGTACTTC. This gives the protein CAITLPPTGGAYEQYF.

This chain connects TRBV6-1 to TRBJ1-2, with no clear D. The V end lost 6 bases, the J end lost 1 base, and 9 bases lay between the germline ends. CDR1 is MNHNS and CDR2 is SASEGT in the germline V gene. This CDR3 region has 13 residues. This CDR3 is CASSPTDNYGYTF. CDR3 in DNA: TGTGCCAGCAGCCCGACGGATAACTATGGCTACACCTTC.

V gene TRBV5-8 combines with J gene TRBJ2-6, with TRBD2 as a possible D gene (5 bases). This CDR3 comprises 16 residues. Trimming pared 7 bases from V and 5 bases from J, leaving 19 bases between. Germline lookup yields CDR1 SGHTS and CDR2 YDEGEE. CDR3 sequence reads: CASWRSTQSRANVLTF. The CDR3 DNA reads TGTGCCAGCTGGAGGTCCACACAAAGTCGGGCCAACGTCCTGACTTTC.

Here the CDR3 DNA reads TGTGCCAGCAGCGTTGGGGGCTGGAACACTGAAGCTTTCTTT. Encoded protein: CASSVGGWNTEAFF. The chain links TRBV9 to TRBJ1-1; D perhaps matches TRBD1 (6 bases). The germline V and J ends were trimmed by 2 bases and 1 base, with 9 bases remaining between them. Germline assignment: CDR1 SGDLS and CDR2 YYNGEE. The CDR3 has 14 amino acids.

This chain connects TRBV30 to TRBJ1-1, with 10 positions matching TRBD1. CDR1 is GTSNPN, CDR2 SVGIG, per germline (reference sequence). The length of the CDR3 is 17 residues. V gave up 2 bases and J gave up 4 bases; unmatched junction bases: 13. The CDR3 loop reads CAWSRSLTGGQATEAFF. The CDR3 nucleotides are TGTGCCTGGAGTAGGTCCCTGACAGGGGGCCAGGCCACTGAAGCTTTCTTT.

The V gene is TRBV30, the J gene TRBJ2-7; no firm D call. Trimming took 5 bases from V and 3 from J, leaving 17 bases between them. The CDR3 covers 14 residues. CDR1 is GTSNPN, CDR2 SVGIG, per germline (reference sequence). CDR3 DNA: TGTGCCTGGGTGCCCGGGCAACAGTTCTACGAGCAGTACTTC. This gives the protein CAWVPGQQFYEQYF. The variable domain in full, completed from reference TRBV30 and TRBJ2-7, reads SQTIHQWPATLVQPVGSPLSLECTVEGTSNPNLYWYRQAAGRGLQLLFYSVGIGQISSEVPQNLSASRPQDRQFILSSKKLLLSDSGFYLCAWVPGQQFYEQYFGPGTRLTVT.

The J gene is TRBJ2-7, the V gene TRBV19; TRBD2 might be the D (5 bases). The CDR3 has 12 residues. Germline CDR1 and CDR2: LNHDA and SQIVND (reference sequence). The V gene lost 9 bases and the J gene lost 2 bases, with 11 bases spanning the gap. The CDR3 reads CASGGSAYEQYF. The CDR3, as DNA: TGTGCCAGCGGTGGTAGCGCCTACGAGCAGTACTTC.

The chain carries TRBV19 and TRBJ1-1, with TRBD1 as a possible D gene (5 bases). The CDR3 is 15 amino acids. The V gene's germline CDR1 is LNHDA and CDR2 SQIVND (reference sequence). The V gene lost 3 bases and the J gene lost 0 bases, with 11 bases spanning the gap. The CDR3, as DNA: TGTGCCAGTAGTATCTGGGGCTCCTTGAACACTGAAGCTTTCTTT. Translated, it gives CASSIWGSLNTEAFF.

The chain combines TRBV7-2 with TRBJ1-2; D call uncertain. The germline V and J ends were trimmed by 4 bases and 5 bases, with 20 bases remaining between them. The CDR3 extends over 16 amino acids. The germline CDR1 and CDR2 sequences are SGHTA and FQGNSA. CDR3 DNA: TGTGCCAGCAGCTCACAAGGCCCCCTGCCCCCTTATGGCTACACCTTC. As protein: CASSSQGPLPPYGYTF.

This chain links TRBV5-1 with TRBJ2-7, with D possibly called TRBD1 or TRBD2 (5 bases each). CDR1 and CDR2 from the germline V gene are SGHRS and YFSETQ. The CDR3 totals 15 residues. Trimming pared 7 bases from V and 3 bases from J, leaving 20 bases between. The CDR3 nucleotides read TGCGCCAGCTCCCCGGGGTGGCAGGGAGACTACGAGCAGTACTTC. Its protein is CASSPGWQGDYEQYF.

The chain carries TRBV4-3 and TRBJ2-7; TRBD1 matches 7 bases. Germline CDR1 is LGHNA and CDR2 is YSLEER. The ends lost 0 bases at V and 4 bases at J; junction bases unmatched: 3. The CDR3 has 14 amino acids. Written as DNA, the CDR3 is TGCGCCAGCAGCCAAGATAAACAGGGGTACGAGCAGTACTTC. It yields the protein CASSQDKQGYEQYF.

This clone was picked up one time. This chain joins TRBV29-1 and TRBJ1-1; D uncertain. Germline loops: CDR1 SQVTM, CDR2 ANQGSEA. This CDR3 has 10 residues. V gave up 5 bases and J gave up 7 bases, with 8 bases separating them. The CDR3 region is CSVLTVEAFF. The CDR3, as DNA: TGCAGCGTTTTAACAGTTGAAGCTTTCTTT.

The V gene is TRBV6-1, the J gene TRBJ2-5, with 10 bases that match TRBD2. The V and J ends lost 0 bases and 4 bases, in that order; junction bases with no gene match: 2. This CDR3 has 15 residues. Germline V gene lookup returns CDR1 MNHNS and CDR2 SASEGT. CDR3 residues: CASSEAPSGGETQYF. CDR3 in DNA: TGTGCCAGCAGTGAAGCGCCTAGCGGGGGAGAGACCCAGTACTTC.

The genes are TRBV11-2 and TRBJ2-1; 8 bases agree with TRBD2. The CDR3 is 18 residues long. After removal of 5 bases from V and 0 bases from J, the junction contained 12 bases not matched to a gene. Germline V gives CDR1 SGHAT, CDR2 FQNNGV. The CDR3 DNA is TGTGCCAGCAGCCCTCGGGATTTAGCGGGGACCTCCTACAATGAGCAGTTCTTC. This translates into CASSPRDLAGTSYNEQFF.

V gene TRBV5-1 combines with J gene TRBJ1-4; 7 bases match TRBD1. The V and J ends lost 4 bases and 12 bases, in that order; junction bases with no gene match: 15. The CDR3 has 15 amino acids. The germline gives CDR1 SGHRS, CDR2 YFSETQ. CDR3 residues: CASSPHTGAGEELFF. CDR3 DNA: TGCGCCAGCAGCCCACATACAGGGGCGGGGGAGGAACTGTTTTTT.

This sequence joins TRBV6-1 and TRBJ2-1, with D tentatively TRBD2 (6 bases). The CDR3 is 15 residues long. Per the germline V gene, CDR1 is MNHNS and CDR2 is SASEGT. V shed 8 bases and J shed 1 base, with 15 bases lying between them. CDR3 DNA sequence: TGTGCCAGCGTTTCGAGACTAGGGTCCTACAATGAGCAGTTCTTC. It codes for CASVSRLGSYNEQFF.

The V and J genes are TRBV6-1 and TRBJ2-1; TRBD1 is a possible D gene (6 bases). The CDR3 is made up of 15 amino acids. V was pared by 7 bases and J by 3 bases, with 16 bases between. Germline V gene lookup returns CDR1 MNHNS and CDR2 SASEGT. The chain's CDR3 is CASTPDRIGYNEQFF. For the CDR3, the DNA is TGTGCCAGCACTCCCGACAGGATCGGCTACAATGAGCAGTTCTTC.

This chain links TRBV2 with TRBJ1-5; D not resolved. The CDR3 is made up of 18 amino acids. Germline CDR1 is SNHLY and CDR2 is FYNNEI. Trimming stripped 3 bases from V and 5 bases from J, with 23 bases between. CDR3 coding DNA: TGTGCCAGCAGTGACCCCTTGGATCGGAGTGGTCTGTATCAGCCCCAGCATTTT. Protein product: CASSDPLDRSGLYQPQHF.

This chain connects TRBV27 to TRBJ2-5; possibly TRBD2 for D (6 bases). This CDR3 spans 15 amino acids. V lost 4 bases and J 3 bases, leaving 15 bases between the germline ends. The germline V gene has CDR1 MNHEY and CDR2 SMNVEV (reference sequence). CDR3 bases: TGTGCCAGCAGTTCCACATCGAGGGAGGAAGAGACCCAGTACTTC. Protein product: CASSSTSREEETQYF.

The chain is built from TRBV5-1 and TRBJ1-1; D remains unclear. This CDR3 is 14 amino acids long. The V end lost 3 bases, the J end lost 1 base, and 10 bases lay between the germline ends. From germline, CDR1 is SGHRS and CDR2 YFSETQ. This chain's CDR3 is CASSSLSRNTEAFF. The CDR3, as DNA: TGCGCCAGCAGCTCCTTGAGTAGGAACACTGAAGCTTTCTTT. The whole variable domain, filled in from reference TRBV5-1 and TRBJ1-1, reads KAGVTQTPRYLIKTRGQQVTLSCSPISGHRSVSWYQQTPGQGLQFLFEYFSETQRNKGNFPGRFSGRQFSNSRSEMNVSTLELGDSALYLCASSSLSRNTEAFFGQGTRLTVV.

The gene calls are TRBV7-6 and TRBJ2-7; the match to TRBD1 covers 9 bases. Unmatched junction bases numbered 12, after V lost 1 base and J lost 5 bases. Looked up from germline, CDR1 is SGHVS and CDR2 is FNYEAQ. This CDR3 has 17 amino acids. CDR3 residues: CASSLVASGQGTHEQYF. CDR3 bases: TGTGCCAGCAGCTTAGTCGCTAGTGGACAGGGGACCCACGAGCAGTACTTC.

In its sample, this clone was seen once. The V gene is TRBV27, the J gene TRBJ2-7, with D possibly matching TRBD1 (6 bases). Germline CDR1 reads MNHEY; CDR2 reads SMNVEV (reference sequence). Between the trimmed V and J ends, which lost 4 bases and 2 bases, there was a span of 12 bases. This CDR3 is built from 14 residues. CDR3 in DNA: TGTGCCAGCAGTTCCCACAGGGTCACCTACGAGCAGTACTTC. This encodes CASSSHRVTYEQYF.

This clone is deemed medium-sized. The genes are TRBV6-4 and TRBJ2-1; 14 nucleotides align to TRBD2. J gave up 6 bases and V 0 bases, and 1 base lay outside the gene matches. CDR1 is MRHNA and CDR2 is SNTAGT in the germline V gene. The CDR3 runs to 16 residues. CDR3 coding DNA: TGTGCCAGCAGTGACTCGACTAGCGGGGGGGCCAATGAGCAGTTCTTC. It encodes CASSDSTSGGANEQFF.

Notes on this clone: Other DNA sequences in this specimen translate into the identical CDR3. This chain joins TRBV7-6 and TRBJ2-1; TRBD1 might be the D (5 bases). Germline values: CDR1 SGHVS, CDR2 FNYEAQ. Trimming took 0 bases from V and 8 from J, leaving 14 bases between them. The CDR3 has 15 amino acids. Written as DNA, the CDR3 is TGTGCCAGCAGCTTAGCCCCTCGGATGGGGCATGAGCAGTTCTTC. This translates into CASSLAPRMGHEQFF.

V gene TRBV11-2 combines with J gene TRBJ2-7; D may match TRBD1 or TRBD2 (6 bases each). V was shortened by 5 bases and J by 2 bases, with 13 bases between the two germline ends. Germline CDR1 and CDR2: SGHAT and FQNNGV. The CDR3 is made up of 14 amino acids. The CDR3 nucleotides are TGTGCCAGCAGCGTAAAGGGGGGACCCTACGAGCAGTACTTC. Its protein is CASSVKGGPYEQYF.